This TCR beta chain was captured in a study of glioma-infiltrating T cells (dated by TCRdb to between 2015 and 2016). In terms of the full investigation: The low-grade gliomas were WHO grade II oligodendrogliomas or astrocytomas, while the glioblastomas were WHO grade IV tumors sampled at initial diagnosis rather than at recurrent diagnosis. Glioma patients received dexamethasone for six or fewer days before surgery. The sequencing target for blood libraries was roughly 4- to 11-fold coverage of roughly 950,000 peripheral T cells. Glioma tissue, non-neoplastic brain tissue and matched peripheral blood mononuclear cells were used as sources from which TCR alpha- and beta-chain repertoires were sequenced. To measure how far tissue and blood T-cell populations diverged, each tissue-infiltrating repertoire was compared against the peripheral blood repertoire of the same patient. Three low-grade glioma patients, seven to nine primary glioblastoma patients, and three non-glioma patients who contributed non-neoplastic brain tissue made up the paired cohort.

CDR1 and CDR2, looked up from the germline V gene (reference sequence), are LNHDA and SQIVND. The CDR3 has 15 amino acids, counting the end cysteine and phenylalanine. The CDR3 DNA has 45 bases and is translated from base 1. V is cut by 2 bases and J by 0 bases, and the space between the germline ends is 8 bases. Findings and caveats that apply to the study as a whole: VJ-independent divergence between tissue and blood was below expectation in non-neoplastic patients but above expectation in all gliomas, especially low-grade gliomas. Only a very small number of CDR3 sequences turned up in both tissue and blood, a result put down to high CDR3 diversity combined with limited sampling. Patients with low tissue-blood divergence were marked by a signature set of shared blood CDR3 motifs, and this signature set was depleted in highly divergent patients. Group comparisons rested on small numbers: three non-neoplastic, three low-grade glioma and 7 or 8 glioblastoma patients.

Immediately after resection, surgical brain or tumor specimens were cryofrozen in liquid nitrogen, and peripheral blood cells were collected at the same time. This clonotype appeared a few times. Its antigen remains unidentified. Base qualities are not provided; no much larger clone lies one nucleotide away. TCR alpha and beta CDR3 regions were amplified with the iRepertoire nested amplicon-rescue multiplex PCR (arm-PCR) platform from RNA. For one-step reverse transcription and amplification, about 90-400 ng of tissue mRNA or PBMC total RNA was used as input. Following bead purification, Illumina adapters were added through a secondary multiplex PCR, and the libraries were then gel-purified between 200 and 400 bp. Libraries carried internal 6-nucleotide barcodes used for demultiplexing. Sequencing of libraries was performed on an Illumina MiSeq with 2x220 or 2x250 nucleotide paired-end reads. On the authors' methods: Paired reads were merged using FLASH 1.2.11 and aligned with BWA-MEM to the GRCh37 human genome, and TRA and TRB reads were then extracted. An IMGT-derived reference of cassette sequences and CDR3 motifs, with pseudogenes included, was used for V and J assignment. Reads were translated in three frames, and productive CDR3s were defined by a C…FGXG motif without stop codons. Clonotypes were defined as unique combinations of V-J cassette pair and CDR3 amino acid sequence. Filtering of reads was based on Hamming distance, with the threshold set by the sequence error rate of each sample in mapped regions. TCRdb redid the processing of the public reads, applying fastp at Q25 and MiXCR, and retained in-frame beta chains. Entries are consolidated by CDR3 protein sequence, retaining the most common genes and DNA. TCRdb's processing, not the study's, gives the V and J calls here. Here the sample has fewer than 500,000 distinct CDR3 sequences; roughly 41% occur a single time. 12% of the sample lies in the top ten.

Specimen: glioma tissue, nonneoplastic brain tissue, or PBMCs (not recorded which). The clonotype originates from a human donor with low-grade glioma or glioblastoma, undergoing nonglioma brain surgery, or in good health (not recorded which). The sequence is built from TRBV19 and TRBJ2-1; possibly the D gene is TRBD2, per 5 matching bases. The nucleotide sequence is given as TGTGCCAGTAGTATAAGCGGCAGCTCCTACAATGAGCAGTTCTTC. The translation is CASSISGSSYNEQFF.